The 30 T cell receptor beta chains reported below all come from one sample, sequenced in a study of blood T cells in healthy people across ages. The use of a sample-barcoded 5' primer and a J-beta primer mix characterized a second PCR of roughly 6 to 11 cycles. TCRdb redid the calling of the 5' RACE reads with MiXCR, one entry per CDR3 protein. The data contain hundreds of thousands of distinct CDR3 sequences, around 62% of them singletons. Sequenced sample: blood. The receptors stem from a young man in good health.

V is TRBV6-5 and J is TRBJ2-7; D unresolved. V gave up 8 bases and J gave up 3 bases, with 8 bases separating them. The CDR3 runs 11 residues. CDR1 is MNHEY, CDR2 SVGAGI, per germline. In DNA form, the CDR3 reads TGTGCCAGCGGACCGGTCTACGAGCAGTACTTC. It yields the protein CASGPVYEQYF.

This clonotype has just a few counts. This chain joins TRBV3-1 and TRBJ2-5; D might be TRBD1 (5 bases). Germline assignment: CDR1 LGHDT and CDR2 YNNKEL (reference sequence). The length of the CDR3 is 16 residues. Between the trimmed V and J ends, which lost 0 bases and 9 bases, there was a span of 20 bases. CDR3 region: CASSQDRDSSIGAQYF. DNA for the CDR3: TGTGCCAGCAGCCAAGATCGAGACAGCAGCATTGGGGCCCAGTACTTC.

V and J are TRBV7-2 and TRBJ2-7, with 9 bases matching TRBD2. Unmatched junction bases numbered 5, after V lost 5 bases and J lost 6 bases. Germline V CDR1 and CDR2: SGHTA, FQGNSA. The CDR3 length is 13 residues. In DNA form, the CDR3 reads TGTGCCAGCAGCACCCGTAGCGGGGGCGAGCAGTACTTC. The encoded protein is CASSTRSGGEQYF.

The chain combines TRBV29-1 with TRBJ2-1; 7 bases line up with TRBD2. Germline V gene data show CDR1 as SQVTM and CDR2 as ANQGSEA. The CDR3 runs 12 residues. Trimming at V came to 4 bases and at J to 8 bases, leaving 5 bases not matched to a gene. CDR3 sequence: CSVGLALYEQFF. The CDR3 nucleotides are TGCAGCGTTGGACTAGCTCTCTATGAGCAGTTCTTC.

The chain employs TRBV4-3 and TRBJ2-7, with TRBD2 as a possible D gene (7 bases). Germline CDR1 LGHNA, CDR2 YSLEER. The CDR3 loop spans 15 amino acids. Trimming took 1 base from V and 4 from J, leaving 14 bases between them. The CDR3 sequence is CASSQAVGGGYEQYF. CDR3 coding DNA: TGCGCCAGCAGCCAAGCGGTAGGGGGGGGTTACGAGCAGTACTTC.

This clonotype occurred a few times. This rearrangement joins TRBV7-9 to TRBJ2-7, with D hard to call. This CDR3 has 13 residues. CDR1 and CDR2 from the germline V gene are SEHNR and FQNEAQ (reference sequence). V was cut by 1 base and J by 5 bases, with 9 bases left in between. DNA for the CDR3: TGTGCCAGCAGCTTAGTTACGGGCCACGAGCAGTACTTC. This sequence encodes CASSLVTGHEQYF. The full variable domain, completed using reference TRBV7-9 and TRBJ2-7, is DTGVSQNPRHKITKRGQNVTFRCDPISEHNRLYWYRQTLGQGPEFLTYFQNEAQLEKSRLLSDRFSAERPKGSFSTLEIQRTEQGDSAMYLCASSLVTGHEQYFGPGTRLTVT.

A word on this clonotype: A much more abundant neighbour one base away suggests this may be a read error. The chain couples TRBV7-2 to TRBJ2-5; 11 bases line up with TRBD2. Germline lookup yields CDR1 SGHTA and CDR2 FQGNSA. J gave up 1 base and V 0 bases, and 4 bases lay outside the gene matches. CDR3 length equals 17 residues. The CDR3 reads CTSSLASGLAAQETQYF. The CDR3 bases are TGTACCAGCAGCTTAGCGTCGGGACTAGCGGCCCAAGAGACCCAGTACTTC.

The gene calls are TRBV10-3 and TRBJ2-3, with TRBD1 identical over 7 bases. CDR1 is ENHRY and CDR2 is SYGVKD in the germline V gene. The CDR3 covers 14 residues. V lost 4 bases, J lost 4 bases, and 5 bases stayed unmatched. The CDR3 region has the DNA TGTGCCATCAGTGCTCGACAGGGCGCAGATACGCAGTATTTT. Amino acids: CAISARQGADTQYF.

The V and J genes are TRBV7-9 and TRBJ1-4; weak D call: TRBD1 (6 bases). The CDR3 totals 14 residues. Germline CDR1 and CDR2: SEHNR and FQNEAQ (reference sequence). V was clipped by 8 bases and J by 7 bases, with 17 bases between them. In DNA form, the CDR3 reads TGTGCCAGCGGTGAACAGGGATCGGGTGAAAAACTGTTTTTT. Residues: CASGEQGSGEKLFF.

The chain combines TRBV2 with TRBJ1-2; no clear D. The CDR3 totals 12 residues. V was cut by 3 bases and J by 4 bases, with 6 bases left in between. The germline CDR1 and CDR2 sequences are SNHLY and FYNNEI. This chain's CDR3 is CASSEESYGYTF. CDR3 in DNA: TGTGCCAGCAGTGAGGAAAGCTATGGCTACACCTTC. Full variable domain (remainder filled in from reference TRBV2 and TRBJ1-2): EPEVTQTPSHQVTQMGQEVILRCVPISNHLYFYWYRQILGQKVEFLVSFYNNEISEKSEIFDDQFSVERPDGSNFTLKIRSTKLEDSAMYFCASSEESYGYTFGSGTRLTVV.

With respect to this clonotype: A clone one base away is much larger, so this may be a read error. J is TRBJ2-1 and V is TRBV29-1; 8 nucleotides line up with TRBD1. Germline values: CDR1 SQVTM, CDR2 ANQGSEA. The CDR3 spans 14 residues. CDR3 protein: CNVDRTGNNNEQFF. DNA of the CDR3: TGCAACGTTGACCGGACAGGGAACAACAATGAGCAGTTCTTC.

This clonotype showed up just a few times. The chain joins TRBV9 to TRBJ1-2; TRBD1 is a possible D gene (6 bases). The CDR3 loop spans 14 amino acids. Per the germline V gene, CDR1 is SGDLS and CDR2 is YYNGEE. Trimming pared 0 bases from V and 8 bases from J, leaving 14 bases between. CDR3 DNA sequence: TGTGCCAGCAGCGTAGCCGGGAGGGGACACGGCTACACCTTC. This gives the protein CASSVAGRGHGYTF.

The genes are TRBV29-1 and TRBJ1-5; a weak D match, TRBD1 (6 bases). Germline CDR1 reads SQVTM; CDR2 reads ANQGSEA. Trimming removed 4 bases from V and 3 bases from J, with 10 bases in between. The CDR3 is 13 amino acids. The CDR3 loop reads CSVGEGDNQPQHF. CDR3 DNA sequence: TGCAGCGTTGGGGAGGGGGACAATCAGCCCCAGCATTTT.

This clonotype was counted only a few times. This chain joins TRBV12-3 or TRBV12-4 and TRBJ2-4; no firm D call. The tail of the sequence fits TRBJ2-7 better, so the J call may be wrong. The CDR3 loop spans 14 amino acids. The CDR3 DNA follows: TGTGCCAGCAGTTTTAGGCAGTCGAGCTACGAGCAGTACTTC. Translated: CASSFRQSSYEQYF.

Worth noting for this clonotype: Compared with germline, one end of the junction differs, possibly owing to a read error. This chain links TRBV29-1 with TRBJ2-3, with D possibly being TRBD2 (6 bases). Looked up from germline, CDR1 is SQVTM and CDR2 is ANQGSEA. There are 17 residues in the CDR3. The CDR3 sequence is CSVVPLFSGSGTETQYF. The DNA of the CDR3 is TGCAGCGTTGTTCCGCTCTTTTCCGGGAGTGGCACAGAGACGCAGTATTTT.

The chain carries TRBV6-5 and TRBJ2-1; 14 bases map to TRBD2. V shed 2 bases and J 9 bases; nucleotides not matched to a gene: 3. CDR3 length equals 15 residues. CDR1 is MNHEY, CDR2 SVGAGI, per germline. CDR3 in amino acids: CASSYGTSGGSEQFF. CDR3 nucleotide sequence: TGTGCCAGCAGTTACGGGACTAGCGGGGGCAGTGAGCAGTTCTTC.

Note on this clonotype: Its ends do not fully match the called genes, so a read error is possible. V usage is TRBV7-2 and J usage is TRBJ2-1; D is possibly TRBD2 (5 bases). Germline V gene data show CDR1 as SGHTA and CDR2 as FQGNSA. The CDR3 is made up of 11 amino acids. The CDR3 region is CARSVRDSPFF. The CDR3 nucleotides are TGTGCCCGCAGCGTCCGGGATTCCCCGTTCTTC.

The chain couples TRBV12-3 or TRBV12-4 to TRBJ2-1, with 7 bases fitting TRBD1. This CDR3 spans 12 amino acids. The V and J ends lost 8 bases and 8 bases, in that order; junction bases with no gene match: 6. The CDR3: CASGIQGYEQFF. The DNA of the CDR3 is TGTGCCAGCGGAATACAGGGGTATGAGCAGTTCTTC.

This chain uses TRBV4-1 with TRBJ2-7; D call uncertain. The CDR3 is 14 amino acids. Trimming took 1 base from V and 0 from J, leaving 7 bases between them. From germline, CDR1 is MGHRA and CDR2 YSYEKL. DNA of the CDR3: TGCGCCAGCAGCCAAGCGGAAAGCTCCTACGAGCAGTACTTC. It codes for CASSQAESSYEQYF.

The chain employs TRBV6-5 and TRBJ1-2, with D uncertain. CDR3 length: 13 residues. The ends were cut back, 8 bases at V and 3 bases at J, with 13 bases in the middle. Germline CDR1 reads MNHEY; CDR2 reads SVGAGI. Written as DNA, the CDR3 is TGTGCCAGCGGCCCCCAGGTGGACTATGGCTACACCTTC. This codes for CASGPQVDYGYTF.

The chain couples TRBV15 to TRBJ2-3, with unresolved D. Between the trimmed V and J ends, which lost 2 bases and 4 bases, there was a span of 13 bases. Germline loops: CDR1 LNHNV, CDR2 YYDKDF (reference sequence). This CDR3 has 15 residues. The CDR3 sequence: CATSRSDIGSDTQYF. CDR3 nucleotide sequence: TGTGCCACCAGCAGATCAGATATCGGGTCAGATACGCAGTATTTT.

This clonotype was counted a few times. This chain connects TRBV29-1 to TRBJ2-1; 8 bases agree with TRBD1. The CDR3 totals 13 residues. Germline V gives CDR1 SQVTM, CDR2 ANQGSEA. The trim removed 3 bases at V and 10 bases at J, leaving 8 bases unmatched. This CDR3 reads CSVDGQGAREQFF. The CDR3 DNA reads TGCAGCGTTGATGGGCAGGGGGCAAGGGAGCAGTTCTTC.

V gene TRBV20-1 combines with J gene TRBJ1-4, with TRBD1 as a possible D gene (6 bases). V lost 3 bases and J lost 5, with 13 bases in between. Germline V gene sequence: CDR1 DFQATT, CDR2 SNEGSKA (reference sequence). The CDR3 is 14 amino acids. The CDR3 here is CSASPGGGNEKLFF. The CDR3 bases are TGCAGTGCTAGCCCGGGGGGGGGCAATGAAAAACTGTTTTTT.

The chain recombines TRBV5-1 with TRBJ2-5; TRBD2 aligns across 8 bases. V lost 2 bases, J lost 5 bases, and 8 bases stayed unmatched. From germline, CDR1 is SGHRS and CDR2 YFSETQ. The CDR3 is 15 amino acids. The CDR3 DNA sequence: TGCGCCAGCAGCTTTGTAGCGGGGTCAGGGGAGACCCAGTACTTC. Protein sequence: CASSFVAGSGETQYF.

To note about this clonotype: This may be a read error, as it is one base from a much larger clone. The gene calls are TRBV6-4 and TRBJ2-6; D is unresolved. Germline V lookup: CDR1 MRHNA, CDR2 SNTAGT. The CDR3 totals 13 residues. The V and J ends lost 2 bases and 2 bases respectively, with 1 base between them. CDR3 loop: CASSDPGANVLTF. The DNA of the CDR3 is TGTGCCAGCAGTGACCCTGGGGCCAACGTCCTGACTTTC.

V gene TRBV3-1 combines with J gene TRBJ1-2; D not certain. Trimming took 1 base from V and 6 from J, leaving 12 bases between them. The CDR3 contains 14 residues. Germline-derived CDR1 and CDR2 are LGHDT and YNNKEL (reference sequence). This chain's CDR3 is CASSQGRRSHGYTF. CDR3 nucleotide sequence: TGTGCCAGCAGCCAAGGACGTCGATCTCATGGCTACACCTTC.

The rearrangement links TRBV20-1 to TRBJ1-1; TRBD1 matches at 10 bases. J lost 7 bases, V lost 5 bases, and 10 bases had no gene match. This CDR3 comprises 14 residues. Germline V gene sequence: CDR1 DFQATT, CDR2 SNEGSKA (reference sequence). CDR3 protein: CSAGRRQGASEAFF. As DNA, the CDR3 is TGCAGTGCTGGAAGGCGACAGGGGGCAAGTGAAGCTTTCTTT.

The V and J genes are TRBV20-1 and TRBJ2-4; tentatively, D is TRBD1 or TRBD2 (6 bases each). The J call may not be correct, given that the DNA end is closer to TRBJ2-5. This CDR3 has 15 amino acids. Germline-derived CDR1 and CDR2 are DFQATT and SNEGSKA (reference sequence). In nucleotides, the CDR3 is TGCAGTGCTAGAGACGCGGCGGGACAACAAGAGACCCAGTACTTC. Its protein is CSARDAAGQQETQYF.

V gene TRBV7-8 combines with J gene TRBJ2-2; D may be TRBD1 (6 bases). The CDR3 loop spans 17 amino acids. The V end was cut by 4 bases, the J end by 2 bases, with 17 bases between. Germline lookup yields CDR1 SGHVS and CDR2 FQNEAQ. The CDR3 nucleotides read TGTGCCAGCAGCTCGAGCAAATACAGGGCAAACACCGGGGAGCTGTTTTTT. It yields the protein CASSSSKYRANTGELFF.

The chain joins TRBV20-1 to TRBJ2-3; 13 bases line up with TRBD2. With V trimmed by 8 bases and J by 4 bases, 6 bases remained unmatched. The germline gives CDR1 DFQATT, CDR2 SNEGSKA (reference sequence). The CDR3 loop spans 14 amino acids. Here the CDR3 DNA reads TGCAGTCCCGGGACTAGCGGGGTCCCAGATACGCAGTATTTT. Translating it yields CSPGTSGVPDTQYF.